These T cell receptor beta chains were read from a single sample in a study of read filtering for tumor transcriptome and immune sequencing. MiXCR was run by TCRdb on the reads, yielding one entry per CDR3 protein. The data show about 46,000 distinct CDR3 sequences, less than 20% seen once. The sequenced sample consisted of a population of CD138-negative cells sorted from bone marrow. The source of these receptors is a donor at least 40 years old with multiple myeloma. Each CDR3 is given with its conserved first and last residue. A D gene is named only where the DNA matches it firmly. The size entry is marked missing in some rows and otherwise reads once, few, many or a size class.

TRBJ2-3,TRBD2,few,TRBV12-3/TRBV12-4,TGTGCCAGCTGGGCGGGAGCGGGAGAGTCAGATACGCAGTATTTT,CASWAGAGESDTQYF
TRBJ2-2,-,many,TRBV6-1,TGTGCCACCCCCACCCGCCAGGGTCGCACTAACACCGGGGAGCTGTTTTTT,CATPTRQGRTNTGELFF
TRBJ2-1,-,many,TRBV5-6,TGTGCCAGCAGCTTGGTCACTAGCTCCTACAATGAGCAGTTCTTC,CASSLVTSSYNEQFF
TRBJ2-5,-,many,TRBV11-3,TGTGCCAGCAGCTTACTCGGAGAGACCCAGTACTTC,CASSLLGETQYF
TRBJ1-4,-,many,TRBV5-1,TGCGCCAGCAGCACCGACAGTCGCCTTAATGAAAAACTGTTTTTT,CASSTDSRLNEKLFF
TRBJ2-1,-,many,TRBV6-1,TGTGCCAGTCAGTTGGGCGGGGGCGATGAGCAGTTCTTC,CASQLGGGDEQFF
TRBJ1-5,-,-,TRBV20-1,TGCAGTGCTAGAGAGACAGTAGATCAGCCCCAGCATTTT,CSARETVDQPQHF
TRBJ2-7,-,many,TRBV28,TGTGCCAGCAGTTTACAATCTTCGTCCTACGAGCAGTACTTC,CASSLQSSSYEQYF
TRBJ2-1,-,medium-sized,TRBV6-5,TGTGCCAGCAGTCTGGACAGTAGGGACGTGGAGCAGTTCTTC,CASSLDSRDVEQFF
TRBJ2-2,-,many,TRBV2,TGTGCCAGCAAGACTCTGAACACCGGGGAGCTGTTTTTT,CASKTLNTGELFF
TRBJ2-3,TRBD2,many,TRBV10-2,TGCGCCACCCGGGACTATACAGATACGCAGTATTTT,CATRDYTDTQYF
TRBJ2-7,-,-,TRBV6-5,TGTGCCAGCAGTTGGGGACAAGACTCCTACGAGCAGTACTTC,CASSWGQDSYEQYF
TRBJ2-5,-,-,TRBV11-2,TGTGCCAGCAGCTTAGGTTGGGCAGACCAAGAGACCCAGTACTTC,CASSLGWADQETQYF
TRBJ2-3,-,many,TRBV29-1,TGCAGCGTTGCCGGGGACCACACAGATACGCAGTATTTT,CSVAGDHTDTQYF
TRBJ2-1,TRBD2,many,TRBV19,TGTGCCAGTAGTTCCCGGGTAGCGGGCAGCTCCTACAATGAGCAGTTCTTC,CASSSRVAGSSYNEQFF
TRBJ2-5,TRBD1,-,TRBV12-3/TRBV12-4,TGTGCCAGCAGCCCTCTTGGGACAGGGCAAGAGACCCAGTACTTC,CASSPLGTGQETQYF
TRBJ1-2,-,few,TRBV29-1,TGCAGCGTCCCCAAGACAGGTGGTACCTATGGCTACACCTTC,CSVPKTGGTYGYTF
TRBJ2-5,TRBD2,many,TRBV19,TGTGCCGCCAGCTCCGGGACTAGCGGGAGTTTGTTTCGAGAGACCCAGTACTTC,CAASSGTSGSLFRETQYF
TRBJ1-5,TRBD1,few,TRBV28,TGTGCCAGCAGTTTACCCACCGGGGGACAGGGCAATCAGCCCCAGCATTTT,CASSLPTGGQGNQPQHF
TRBJ2-2,-,many,TRBV28,TGTGCCAGCAGACGAACGGGACACAACACCGGGGAGCTGTTTTTT,CASRRTGHNTGELFF
TRBJ2-7,TRBD1,many,TRBV20-1,TGCAGTGCTAGACCAAGGTGGACAGGGGGTGTCTACGAGCAGTACTTC,CSARPRWTGGVYEQYF
TRBJ2-1,TRBD2,-,TRBV7-2,TGTGCCAGCAGGTCTGAAGTAGCGGGGGAAAACAATGGGCAGTTCTTC,CASRSEVAGENNGQFF
TRBJ1-1,TRBD1,-,TRBV6-7,TGTGCCAGCAGTTACGCGGTCAGGGGGCTCGGGAACACTGAAGCTTTCTTT,CASSYAVRGLGNTEAFF
TRBJ2-3,-,medium-sized,TRBV2,TGTGCCAGCACCGGGGCCTCATGGGATACGCAGTATTTT,CASTGASWDTQYF
TRBJ2-1,TRBD1,many,TRBV6-1,TGTGCCAGCACGGGACAGGGCTTCGTAAATGAGCAGTTCTTC,CASTGQGFVNEQFF
TRBJ2-1,-,-,TRBV4-3,TGCGCCAGCAGCCAAGCCCCGGAGAGCTCCTACAATGAGCAGCTCTTC,CASSQAPESSYNEQLF
TRBJ1-5,-,few,TRBV4-1,TGCGCCAGCAGCCAAGAACCTCCGGTGGGAAGCCATCAGCCCCAGCATTTT,CASSQEPPVGSHQPQHF
TRBJ1-5,-,once,TRBV23-1,TGCGCCAGCAGACAATCGGGAGCGGGGGGGGCTCTGCTATATAGTGGCAATCAGCCCCAGCATTTT,CASRQSGAGGALLYSGNQPQHF
TRBJ1-5,-,many,TRBV6-2/TRBV6-3,TGTGCCAGCAGCCCCCCCCACAGGAATGCTAATCAGCCCCAGCATTTT,CASSPPHRNANQPQHF
TRBJ1-1,-,many,TRBV5-1,TGCGCCAGCAGCTTGGTAGGGGAGGGTAACACTGAAGCTTTCTTT,CASSLVGEGNTEAFF
TRBJ1-5,-,many,TRBV6-1,TGTGCCAGCAGTGAACGGACAAATCAGCCCCAGCATTTT,CASSERTNQPQHF
TRBJ2-1,-,many,TRBV28,TGTGCCAGCAGAAGTACAGGGTTCCACAATGAGCAGTTCTTC,CASRSTGFHNEQFF
TRBJ2-2,TRBD2,many,TRBV20-1,TGCAGTGCTAGCGGGGCTAGCGGGAGGGCCGGGGAGCTGTTTTTT,CSASGASGRAGELFF
TRBJ1-5,TRBD1,once,TRBV29-1,TGCAGCGTCGCGACAGGGAGTAGCAATCAGCCCCAGCATTTT,CSVATGSSNQPQHF
TRBJ2-1,TRBD2,many,TRBV29-1,TGCAGCGTTGAGTTGGGGGGGAGAGGAGCTGAGCAGTTCTTC,CSVELGGRGAEQFF
TRBJ1-1,-,few,TRBV7-9,TGTGCCAGCAGCGAGGGGACCGCAGAGAGCCAGAACACTGAAGCTTTCTTT,CASSEGTAESQNTEAFF
TRBJ2-5,TRBD2,many,TRBV28,TGTGCCAGCAGCCCCCCCGGGAGGACGGAGACCCAGTACTTC,CASSPPGRTETQYF
TRBJ2-1,-,medium-sized,TRBV6-1,TGTGCCAGCAGTAAAGTCTTGAGCTCCTACAATGAGCAGTTCTTC,CASSKVLSSYNEQFF
TRBJ2-2,TRBD2,many,TRBV2,TGTGCCAGCAGTGAACTAGCGGGAGTATTGGGCACCGGGGAGCTGTTTTTT,CASSELAGVLGTGELFF
TRBJ2-7,TRBD2,-,TRBV6-2/TRBV6-3,TGTGCCAGCTCCGACGGGGCCGGCGGGAGGAGGGAGCAGTACTTC,CASSDGAGGRREQYF
TRBJ1-1,-,many,TRBV9,TGTGCCAGCAGTGAGGACGTGAACACTGAAGCTTTCTTT,CASSEDVNTEAFF
TRBJ2-2,TRBD2,-,TRBV19,TGTGCCAGTAGTACGATAGCGGGAGGCCAACAGAACACCGGGGAGCTGTTTTTT,CASSTIAGGQQNTGELFF
TRBJ1-5,TRBD1,many,TRBV7-8,TGTGCCAGCAGCCATGGGACAGGGAATCAGCCCCAGCATTTT,CASSHGTGNQPQHF